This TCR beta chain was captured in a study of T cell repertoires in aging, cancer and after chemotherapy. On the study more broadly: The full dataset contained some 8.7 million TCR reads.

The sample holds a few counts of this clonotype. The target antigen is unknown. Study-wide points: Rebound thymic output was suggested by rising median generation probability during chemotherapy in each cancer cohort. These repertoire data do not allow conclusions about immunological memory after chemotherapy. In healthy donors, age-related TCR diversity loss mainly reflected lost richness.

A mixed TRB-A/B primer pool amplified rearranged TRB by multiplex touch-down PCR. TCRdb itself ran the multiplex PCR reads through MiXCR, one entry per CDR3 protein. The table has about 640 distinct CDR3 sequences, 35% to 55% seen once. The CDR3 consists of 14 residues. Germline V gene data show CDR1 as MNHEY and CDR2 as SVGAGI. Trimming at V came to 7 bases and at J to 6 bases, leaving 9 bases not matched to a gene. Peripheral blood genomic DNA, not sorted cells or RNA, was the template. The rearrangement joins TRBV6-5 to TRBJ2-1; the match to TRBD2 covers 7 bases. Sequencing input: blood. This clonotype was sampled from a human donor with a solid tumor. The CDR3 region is CASTRGRAVNEQFF. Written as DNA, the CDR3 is TGTGCCAGCACTAGAGGGAGGGCCGTCAATGAGCAGTTCTTC.